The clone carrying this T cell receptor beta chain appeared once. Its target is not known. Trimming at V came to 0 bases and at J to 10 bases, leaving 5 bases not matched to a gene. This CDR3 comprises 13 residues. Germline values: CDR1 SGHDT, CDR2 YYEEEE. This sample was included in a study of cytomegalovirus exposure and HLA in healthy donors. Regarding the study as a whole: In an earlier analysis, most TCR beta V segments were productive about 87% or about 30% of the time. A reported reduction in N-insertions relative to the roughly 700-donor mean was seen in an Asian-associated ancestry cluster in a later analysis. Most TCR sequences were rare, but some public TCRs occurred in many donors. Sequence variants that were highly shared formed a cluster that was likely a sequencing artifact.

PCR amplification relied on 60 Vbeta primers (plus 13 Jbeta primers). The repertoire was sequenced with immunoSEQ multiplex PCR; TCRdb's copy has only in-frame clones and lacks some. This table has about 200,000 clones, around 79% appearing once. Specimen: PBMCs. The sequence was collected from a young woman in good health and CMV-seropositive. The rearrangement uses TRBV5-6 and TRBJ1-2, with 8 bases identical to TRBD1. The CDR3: CASSLAGGIAYTF. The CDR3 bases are TGTGCCAGCAGCTTGGCAGGGGGCATCGCCTACACCTTC.